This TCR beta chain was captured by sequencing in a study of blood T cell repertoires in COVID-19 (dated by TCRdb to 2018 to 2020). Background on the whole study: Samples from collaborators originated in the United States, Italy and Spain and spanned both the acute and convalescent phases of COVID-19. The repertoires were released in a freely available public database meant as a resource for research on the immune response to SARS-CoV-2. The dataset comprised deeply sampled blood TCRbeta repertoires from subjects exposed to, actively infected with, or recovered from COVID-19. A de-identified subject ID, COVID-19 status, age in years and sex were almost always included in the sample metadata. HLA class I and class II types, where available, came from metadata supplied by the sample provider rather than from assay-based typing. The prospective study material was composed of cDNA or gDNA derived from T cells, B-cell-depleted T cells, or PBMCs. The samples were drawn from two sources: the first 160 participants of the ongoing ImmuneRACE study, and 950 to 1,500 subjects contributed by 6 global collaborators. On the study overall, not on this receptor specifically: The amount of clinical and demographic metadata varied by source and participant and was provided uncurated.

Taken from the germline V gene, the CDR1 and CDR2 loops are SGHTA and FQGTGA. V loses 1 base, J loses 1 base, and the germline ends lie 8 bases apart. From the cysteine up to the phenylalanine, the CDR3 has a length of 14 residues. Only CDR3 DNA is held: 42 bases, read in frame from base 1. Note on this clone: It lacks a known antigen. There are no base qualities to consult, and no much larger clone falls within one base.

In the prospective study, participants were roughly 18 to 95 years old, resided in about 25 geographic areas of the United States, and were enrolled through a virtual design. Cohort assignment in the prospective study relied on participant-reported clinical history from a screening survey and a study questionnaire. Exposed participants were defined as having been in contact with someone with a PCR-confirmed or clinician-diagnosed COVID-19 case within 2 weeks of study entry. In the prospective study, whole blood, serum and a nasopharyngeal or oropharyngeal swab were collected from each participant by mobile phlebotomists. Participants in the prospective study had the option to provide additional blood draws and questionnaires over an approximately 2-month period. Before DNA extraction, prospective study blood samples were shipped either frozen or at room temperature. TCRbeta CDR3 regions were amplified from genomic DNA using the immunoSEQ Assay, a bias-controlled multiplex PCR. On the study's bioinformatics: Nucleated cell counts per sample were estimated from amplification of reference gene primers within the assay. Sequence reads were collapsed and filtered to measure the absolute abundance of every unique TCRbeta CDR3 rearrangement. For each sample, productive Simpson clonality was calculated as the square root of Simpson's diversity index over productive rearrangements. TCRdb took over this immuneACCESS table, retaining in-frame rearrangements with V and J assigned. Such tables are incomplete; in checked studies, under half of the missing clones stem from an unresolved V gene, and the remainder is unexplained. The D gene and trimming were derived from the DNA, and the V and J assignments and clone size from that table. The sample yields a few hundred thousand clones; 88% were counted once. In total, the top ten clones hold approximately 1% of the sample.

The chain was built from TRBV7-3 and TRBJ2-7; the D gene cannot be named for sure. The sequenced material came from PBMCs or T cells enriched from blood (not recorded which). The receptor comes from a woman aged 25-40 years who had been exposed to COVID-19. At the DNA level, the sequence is TGTGCCAGCAGCTTAAGCGATGGTTCCTACGAGCAGTACTTC. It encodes CASSLSDGSYEQYF.